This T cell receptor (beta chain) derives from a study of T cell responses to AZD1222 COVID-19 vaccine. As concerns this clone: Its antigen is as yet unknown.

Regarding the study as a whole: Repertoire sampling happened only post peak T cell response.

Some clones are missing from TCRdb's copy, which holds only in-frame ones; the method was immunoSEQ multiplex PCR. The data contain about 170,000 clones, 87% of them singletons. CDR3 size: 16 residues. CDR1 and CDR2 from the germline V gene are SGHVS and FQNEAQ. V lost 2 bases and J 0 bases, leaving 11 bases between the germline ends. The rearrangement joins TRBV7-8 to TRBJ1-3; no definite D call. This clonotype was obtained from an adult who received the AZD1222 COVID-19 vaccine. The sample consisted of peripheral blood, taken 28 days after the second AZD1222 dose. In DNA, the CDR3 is TGTGCCAGCAGCTTAAATAGCTGGAGCTCTGGAAACACCATATATTTT. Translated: CASSLNSWSSGNTIYF.